The clone carrying this TCR beta chain was seen repeatedly, ten times or more. Its specificity is not known. The entry originates in a study of naive and memory T cell subsets. Study-wide results and limits: Naive and memory subsets had different power law exponents for TCR abundance. A few larger clonotypes appeared in naive repertoires, especially CD8, possibly memory cells re-expressing CD45RA. In CD4 and CD8 cells, diversity dropped from naive through EMRA. Over 95% of naive TCR sequences appeared only once after error correction, unlike memory subsets.

An equimolar mix of two oligonucleotides served as the beta constant-region primer for TRBC1 and TRBC2. Nested alpha and beta constant-region primers with the SP2 primer drove four PCR rounds on ligated cDNA. A single record per CDR3 protein comes from TCRdb applying MiXCR to the UMI-ligation and nested PCR reads. Of about 90,000 distinct CDR3 sequences in the sample, about 10% were seen once. CD8 T cells were positively selected from what remained after CD4 positive selection. This CDR3 has 16 residues. The V gene lost 3 bases and the J gene lost 0 bases, with 13 bases spanning the gap. Germline V gives CDR1 KGHSH, CDR2 LQKENI.

This receptor was obtained from a human donor in good health. This chain uses TRBV18 with TRBJ2-3, with D tentatively TRBD1 (6 bases). Sequencing used naive CD4+ T cells from blood. The CDR3 nucleotides are TGTGCCAGCTCACCGATTGGACAGAGAAGCACAGATACGCAGTATTTT. Protein: CASSPIGQRSTDTQYF.